This T cell receptor beta chain was documented in a study of blood T cells in healthy people across ages. Points from the study as a whole: Any changes in expanded clonotypes were possibly confounded, as donor CMV status remained unknown. Observed TCR beta diversity per million T cells went down as age went up. This fall followed a roughly linear course with age.

In the case of this clonotype: Antigen specificity is unknown.

The CDR3 spans 17 residues. V was pared by 2 bases and J by 13 bases, with 15 bases of the junction left unmatched. Per the germline V gene, CDR1 is LGHNA and CDR2 is YNFKEQ. A second PCR of about 7 to 12 cycles used a sample-barcoded 5' primer and a J-beta primer mix. TCRdb re-analysed the 5' RACE reads in MiXCR, keeping a single row per CDR3 protein. The data show fewer than 2,000,000 distinct CDR3 sequences, about 32% seen once. Extraction of total RNA produced a minimum of 5.5 micrograms from each sample. The sequence was obtained from a woman under 40 in good health. This chain uses TRBV4-2 with TRBJ2-4; 12 bases fit TRBD2. The sequenced sample consisted of blood. The DNA of the CDR3 is TGTGCCAGCAGCCAACCGCCGACTAGCGGGGGCACCTACGGGCAGTACTTC. The encoded protein is CASSQPPTSGGTYGQYF.